This T cell receptor beta chain appears in the sequencing data of a study of response to subunit inactivated influenza vaccine. Findings and caveats of the study: Few additional T cells are recruited per seasonal influenza vaccination, authors suggested.

Per the germline V gene, CDR1 is MNHNS and CDR2 is SASEGT. The ends were cut back, 2 bases at V and 3 bases at J, with 11 bases in the middle. The CDR3 is made up of 15 amino acids. This clonotype was recorded a few times. Its antigen remains unknown. TCRdb recomputed calls from the RT-PCR reads with MiXCR, one row per CDR3 protein. The sample lists about 530,000 distinct CDR3 sequences, about an eighth seen once, with 9.5% to 13% in the top ten. This chain links TRBV6-1 with TRBJ1-5, with D tentatively TRBD1 (6 bases). Sequences were derived from PBMCs from blood, sampled on the day of vaccination. The TCR originated in a man aged 50-59 years who received an inactivated influenza vaccine. The CDR3 nucleotides read TGTGCCAGCAGTGAATCGGGGGCCAACAATCAGCCCCAGCATTTT. This gives the protein CASSESGANNQPQHF.